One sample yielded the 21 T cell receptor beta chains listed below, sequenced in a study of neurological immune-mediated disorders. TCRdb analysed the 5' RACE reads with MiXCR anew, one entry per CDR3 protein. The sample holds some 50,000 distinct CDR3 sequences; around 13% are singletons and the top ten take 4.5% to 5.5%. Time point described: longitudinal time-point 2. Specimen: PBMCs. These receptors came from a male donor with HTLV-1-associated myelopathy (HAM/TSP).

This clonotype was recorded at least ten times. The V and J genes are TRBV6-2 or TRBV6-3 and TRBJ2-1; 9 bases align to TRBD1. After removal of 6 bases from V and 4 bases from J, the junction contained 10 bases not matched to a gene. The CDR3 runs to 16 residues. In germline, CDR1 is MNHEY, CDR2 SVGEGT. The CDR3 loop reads CASRAERDRVYNEQFF. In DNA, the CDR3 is TGTGCCAGCAGGGCAGAAAGGGACAGGGTGTACAATGAGCAGTTCTTC.

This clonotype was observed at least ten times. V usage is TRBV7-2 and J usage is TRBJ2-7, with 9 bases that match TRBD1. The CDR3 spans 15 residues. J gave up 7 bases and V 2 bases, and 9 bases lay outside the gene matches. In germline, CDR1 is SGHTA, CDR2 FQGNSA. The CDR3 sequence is CASSLYGDRAQEQYF. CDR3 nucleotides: TGTGCCAGCAGCTTATACGGGGACAGGGCGCAAGAGCAGTACTTC.

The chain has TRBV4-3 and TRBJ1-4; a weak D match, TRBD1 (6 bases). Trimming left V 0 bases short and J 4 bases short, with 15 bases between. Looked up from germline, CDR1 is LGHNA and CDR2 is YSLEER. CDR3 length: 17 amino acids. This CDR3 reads CASSQDTGTAGNEKLFF. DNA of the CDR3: TGCGCCAGCAGCCAAGATACAGGGACGGCGGGTAATGAAAAACTGTTTTTT.

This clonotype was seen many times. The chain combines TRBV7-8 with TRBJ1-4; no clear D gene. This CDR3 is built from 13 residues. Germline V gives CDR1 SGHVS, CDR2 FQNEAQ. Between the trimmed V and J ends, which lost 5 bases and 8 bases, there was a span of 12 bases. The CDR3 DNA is TGTGCCAGCAGCCCCGTACGTGGCGAAAAACTGTTTTTT. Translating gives CASSPVRGEKLFF. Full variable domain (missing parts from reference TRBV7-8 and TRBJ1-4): GAGVSQSPRYKVAKRGQDVALRCDPISGHVSLFWYQQALGQGPEFLTYFQNEAQLDKSGLPSDRFFAERPEGSVSTLKIQRTQQEDSAVYLCASSPVRGEKLFFGSGTQLSVL.

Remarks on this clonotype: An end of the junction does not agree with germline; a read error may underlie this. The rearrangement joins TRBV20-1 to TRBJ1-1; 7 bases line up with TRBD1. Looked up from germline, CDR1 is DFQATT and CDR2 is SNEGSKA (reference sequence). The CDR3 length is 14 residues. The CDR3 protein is CSARALRGNTEAVF. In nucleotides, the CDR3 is TGCAGTGCTAGAGCCCTCAGGGGGAACACTGAAGCTGTCTTC.

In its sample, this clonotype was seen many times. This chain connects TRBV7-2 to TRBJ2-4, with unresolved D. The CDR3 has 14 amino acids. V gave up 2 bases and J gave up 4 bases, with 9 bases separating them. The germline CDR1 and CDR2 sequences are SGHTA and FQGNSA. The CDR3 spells CASSLPSVKNIQYF. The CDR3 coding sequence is TGTGCCAGCAGCTTACCTTCAGTGAAAAACATTCAGTACTTC.

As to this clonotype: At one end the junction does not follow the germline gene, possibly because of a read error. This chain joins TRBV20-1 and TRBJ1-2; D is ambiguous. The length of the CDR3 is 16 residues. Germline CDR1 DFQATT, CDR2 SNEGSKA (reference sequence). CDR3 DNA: TGCAGTGCCACAACATTAGGACGGACCTCTAACTGTGGCCACACCTTC. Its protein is CSATTLGRTSNCGHTF.

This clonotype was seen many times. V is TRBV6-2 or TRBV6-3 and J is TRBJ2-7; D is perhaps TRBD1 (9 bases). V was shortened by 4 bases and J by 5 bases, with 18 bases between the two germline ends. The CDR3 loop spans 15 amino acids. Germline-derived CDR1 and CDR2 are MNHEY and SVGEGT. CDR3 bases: TGTGCCAGCAGTTCGGGGGGGACAGGGATCCACGAGCAGTACTTC. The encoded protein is CASSSGGTGIHEQYF.

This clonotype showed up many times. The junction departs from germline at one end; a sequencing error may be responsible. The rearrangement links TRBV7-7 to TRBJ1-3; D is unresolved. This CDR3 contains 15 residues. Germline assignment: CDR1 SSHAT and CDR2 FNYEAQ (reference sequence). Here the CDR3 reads CASSPGRGSGNTIYF. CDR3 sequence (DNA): TGTGCTAGCAGCCCCGGACGGGGCTCTGGAAACACCATATATTTT.

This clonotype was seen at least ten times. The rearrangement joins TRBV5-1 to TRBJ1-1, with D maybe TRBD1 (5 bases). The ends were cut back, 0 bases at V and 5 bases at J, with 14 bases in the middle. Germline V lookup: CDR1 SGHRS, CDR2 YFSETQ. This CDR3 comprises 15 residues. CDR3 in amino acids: CASSLDGRDGTEAFF. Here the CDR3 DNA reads TGCGCCAGCAGCTTGGATGGGCGGGACGGGACTGAAGCTTTCTTT.

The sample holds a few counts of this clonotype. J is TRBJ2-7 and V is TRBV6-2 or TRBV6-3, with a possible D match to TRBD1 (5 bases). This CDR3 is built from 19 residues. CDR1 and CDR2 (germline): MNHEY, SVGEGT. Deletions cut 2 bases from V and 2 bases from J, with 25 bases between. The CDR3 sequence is CASSYPGGVGVPSAYEQYF. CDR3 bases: TGTGCCAGCAGTTACCCGGGCGGTGTAGGGGTCCCCTCGGCCTACGAGCAGTACTTC.

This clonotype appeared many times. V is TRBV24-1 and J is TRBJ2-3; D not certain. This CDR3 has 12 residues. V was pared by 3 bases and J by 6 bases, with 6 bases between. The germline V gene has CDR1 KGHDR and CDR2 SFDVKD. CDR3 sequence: CATSDPRDTQYF. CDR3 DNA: TGTGCCACCAGTGATCCCAGGGATACGCAGTATTTT.

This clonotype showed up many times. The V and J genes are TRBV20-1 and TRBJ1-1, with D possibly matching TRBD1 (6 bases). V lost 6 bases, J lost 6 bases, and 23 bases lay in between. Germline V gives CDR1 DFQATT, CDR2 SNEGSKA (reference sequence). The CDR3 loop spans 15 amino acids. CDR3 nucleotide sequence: TGCAGTGCCACCGTAACTAATAACAGGGAAGCTGAAGCTTTCTTT. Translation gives CSATVTNNREAEAFF.

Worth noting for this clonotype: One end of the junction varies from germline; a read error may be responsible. This CDR3 is CSTRDVNGRGGTGELFF. DNA for the CDR3: TGCAGTACTAGAGACGTCAATGGTCGGGGAGGCACCGGGGAGCTGTTTTTT. The rearrangement joins TRBV20-1 to TRBJ2-2, with D possibly being TRBD2 (6 bases). CDR1 DFQATT and CDR2 SNEGSKA come from the germline V gene (reference sequence). This CDR3 is 17 amino acids long.

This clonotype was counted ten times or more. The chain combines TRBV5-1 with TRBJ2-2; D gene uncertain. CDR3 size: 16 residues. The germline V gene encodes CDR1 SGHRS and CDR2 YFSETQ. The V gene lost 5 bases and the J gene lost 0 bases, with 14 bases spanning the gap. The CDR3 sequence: CASSPSASSNTGELFF. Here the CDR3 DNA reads TGCGCCAGCAGTCCTTCGGCTTCCTCGAACACCGGGGAGCTGTTTTTT.

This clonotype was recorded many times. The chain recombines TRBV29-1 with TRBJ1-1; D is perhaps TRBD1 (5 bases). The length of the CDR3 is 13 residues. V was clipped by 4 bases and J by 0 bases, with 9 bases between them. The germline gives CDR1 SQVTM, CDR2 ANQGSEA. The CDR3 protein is CSVAKTVNTEAFF. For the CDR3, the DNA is TGCAGCGTTGCTAAGACAGTGAACACTGAAGCTTTCTTT.

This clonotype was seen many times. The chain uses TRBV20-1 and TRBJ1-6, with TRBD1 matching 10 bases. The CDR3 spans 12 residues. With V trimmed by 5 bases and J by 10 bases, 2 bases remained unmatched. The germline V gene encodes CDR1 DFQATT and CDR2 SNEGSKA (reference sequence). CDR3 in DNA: TGCAGTGCTGTGACAGGGGGCTCACCCCTCCACTTT. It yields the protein CSAVTGGSPLHF.

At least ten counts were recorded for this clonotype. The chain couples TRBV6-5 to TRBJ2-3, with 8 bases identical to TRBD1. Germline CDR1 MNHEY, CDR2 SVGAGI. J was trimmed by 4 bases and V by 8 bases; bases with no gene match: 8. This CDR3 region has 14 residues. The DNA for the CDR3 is TGTGCCAGCTCCGACAGGGGCCCCCCAGATACGCAGTATTTT. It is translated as CASSDRGPPDTQYF.

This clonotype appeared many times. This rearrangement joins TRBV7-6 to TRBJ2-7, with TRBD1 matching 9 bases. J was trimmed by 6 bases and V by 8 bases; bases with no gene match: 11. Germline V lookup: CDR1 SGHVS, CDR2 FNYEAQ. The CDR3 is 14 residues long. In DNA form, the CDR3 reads TGTGCCAGCGGAGATTCGGAGACAGGGGGCGAGCAGTACTTC. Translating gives CASGDSETGGEQYF.

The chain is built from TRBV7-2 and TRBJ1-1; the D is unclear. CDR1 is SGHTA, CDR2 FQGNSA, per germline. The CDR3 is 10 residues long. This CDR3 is CASGATEAFF. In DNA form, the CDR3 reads TGTGCGAGCGGCGCCACTGAAGCTTTCTTT.

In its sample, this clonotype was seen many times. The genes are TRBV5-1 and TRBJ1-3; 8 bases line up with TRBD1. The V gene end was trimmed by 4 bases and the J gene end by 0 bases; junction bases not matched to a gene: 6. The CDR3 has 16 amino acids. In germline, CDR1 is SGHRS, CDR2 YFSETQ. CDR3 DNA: TGCGCCAGCAGCACAGCGACAGGGGACTCTGGAAACACCATATATTTT. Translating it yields CASSTATGDSGNTIYF.